The 3 T cell receptor beta chains presented below share a single source sample, sequenced in a study of blood T cell repertoires in COVID-19 (TCRdb year 2020). The protocol used for the library was the immunoSEQ multiplex PCR assay. TCRdb limited this immuneACCESS table to in-frame rearrangements with V and J called. A share of clones is missing; checked studies link under half to unresolved V genes, and the rest is unexplained. For this sample there are 80,000 to 100,000 clones; about 90% appear just once. The ten largest clones take up about 3% of the sample. Sequencing was done on a sample of peripheral blood. These receptors were collected from a woman in her forties or fifties with active or convalescent COVID-19.

The rearrangement uses TRBV30 and TRBJ1-2; D gene uncertain. This CDR3 has 14 amino acids. The V and J ends lost 0 bases and 0 bases respectively, with 8 bases between them. Germline lookup yields CDR1 GTSNPN and CDR2 SVGIG (reference sequence). CDR3 loop: CAWSVLPTNYGYTF. CDR3 nucleotides: TGTGCCTGGAGTGTGTTGCCTACTAACTATGGCTACACCTTC.

The CDR3 is CASSLGQAPYEQYF. As DNA, the CDR3 is TGTGCCAGCAGCTTGGGGCAGGCCCCCTACGAGCAGTACTTC. The chain joins TRBV5-5 to TRBJ2-7; the D is unclear. Germline CDR1 reads SGHKS; CDR2 reads YYEKEE (reference sequence). With 0 bases removed from V and 2 bases from J, the gap between germline ends came to 9 bases. The CDR3 totals 14 residues.

The gene calls are TRBV6-2 or TRBV6-3 and TRBJ2-1; D not certain. The V end was cut by 2 bases, the J end by 0 bases, with 11 bases between. In germline, CDR1 is MNHEY, CDR2 SVGEGT. The CDR3 is made up of 16 amino acids. This CDR3 is CASSYRPRSSYNEQFF. For the CDR3, the DNA is TGTGCCAGCAGTTACCGGCCCCGGAGCTCCTACAATGAGCAGTTCTTC.